This entry is about one T cell receptor beta chain. This clonotype was seen at least ten times. Its antigen has not been determined. Base qualities are not recorded, but no much larger clone differs from it by a single base. The sample is drawn from a study of T cells in Graves' hyperthyroidism and ophthalmopathy (dated by TCRdb to between 2018 and 2021). Some background on the complete study: Peripheral blood samples were taken at initial diagnosis, before any treatment was given. To identify distinguishing TCR V-J signatures, a discovery cohort of 95 to 100 patients was used, comprising 43 with Graves' ophthalmopathy and 57 with stable Graves' hyperthyroidism. Whether ophthalmopathy could be predicted prospectively was tested in an independent validation cohort made up of 18 to 20 hyperthyroidism patients plus 17 patients who later progressed to ophthalmopathy. For training and testing, the 100 or so patients in the discovery cohort were randomly divided in a 7:3 ratio. In roughly six Graves' hyperthyroidism patients, the study also compared T-cell repertoires from thyroid tissue with T-cell repertoires from blood. Once sampling was done, hyperthyroidism patients were given methimazole at a starting dose of 30 mg daily, whereas ophthalmopathy patients were given high-dose intravenous methylprednisolone. According to the paper, TCR Vbeta CDR3 sequencing was carried out on some 130 peripheral blood samples, which came from more than 40 ophthalmopathy, under 80 hyperthyroidism and roughly 17 progressor patients. On the study overall, not on this receptor specifically: Sample size was not statistically predetermined, and blinding of investigators to group allocation was not performed. In validation, progression to ophthalmopathy was predicted by the model with roughly 71% sensitivity and approximately 78% specificity, a median of roughly six months before onset. Blood samples also contained most of the expanded thyroid clonotypes (frequency above 0.001), which suggests that blood repertoires may reflect thyroid immune responses. Ophthalmopathy was separated from stable hyperthyroidism by a 13 V-J signature model, with about 88% sensitivity and approximately 81% specificity obtained in cross-validation and 80%/75% obtained in testing.

Amplification of TCR beta CDR3 regions was carried out from RNA transcripts. The TCR CDR3 was subjected to a first round of RT-PCR using the HTBI primer set and the Qiagen OneStep RT-PCR kit. A second multiplex PCR round built the libraries, followed by size selection and purification. Sequencing of the libraries was done on an Illumina HiSeq2000 using paired-end 100 bp reads. In the source study's methods: SOAPnuke was used to process the raw data, with reads discarded if the reads contained adapters or uncalled bases, had a mean Phred below 15, or lacked an exact constant-primer or identifier match. COPE v1.2.5 was used to merge high-quality paired reads, and clonotypes were defined as unique nucleotide sequences. MiTCR v1.1 was used to align clonotypes to the IMGT TRBV, TRBD and TRBJ reference segments. Analysis was restricted to V-J combinations with a frequency above 0.0001, which covered roughly 99% of repertoires. A TCS score was defined as the ratio between F50 (clonal expansion) and ExV (chaos), using BLOSUM62-based TCRdist between CDR3 peptides within each V-J. Welch's t-statistics and random forest reduced fewer than 550 V-J features to 10 to 15, which were used in a naive Bayes classifier (R e1071). TCRdb trimmed public reads at Q25 via fastp, called clones via MiXCR and kept in-frame beta chains. Entries are consolidated by CDR3 protein sequence, retaining the most common genes and DNA. These V and J calls derive from TCRdb rather than the authors' analysis. The sample table shows around 480,000 distinct CDR3 sequences, and under 15% are seen once. The ten top clones hold under 20% of the sample.

The germline V and J ends show losses of 7 bases and 1 base respectively, and no gene match explains 3 bases of the junction. From its cysteine to its phenylalanine, the CDR3 spans 15 amino acids. The retained sequence is limited to the CDR3, 45 bases, with the frame set at the first base. The germline V gene sets CDR1 to SGHAT and CDR2 to FQNNGV. A patient counted as having stable Graves' hyperthyroidism if no progression to ophthalmopathy occurred over 18 months of follow-up. Hyperthyroidism patients were newly diagnosed, with disease duration under 2 months, and aged 18 to 65 years. Any patient with an uncontrolled infection, another autoimmune disease, pregnancy or lactation was excluded. Diagnoses were established on the basis of clinical symptoms, serum thyroxine and TRAb, thyroid ultrasound, and orbital computed tomography. PBMCs were isolated from 7.5 to 10 ml of fresh peripheral blood by Ficoll-Paque density gradient centrifugation. Total RNA was extracted using Trizol reagent, and RNA quality was assessed on an Agilent 2100 Bioanalyzer.

The sequence came from a woman aged 18-29 years with Graves' hyperthyroidism. The source material was blood. Rearrangement joined TRBV11-2 to TRBJ2-2, with TRBD2 matching 10 junction bases. The CDR3 amino acid sequence is: CASIRTSGNTGELFF. The nucleotide sequence reads TGTGCCAGCATCAGGACTAGCGGGAACACCGGGGAGCTGTTTTTT.